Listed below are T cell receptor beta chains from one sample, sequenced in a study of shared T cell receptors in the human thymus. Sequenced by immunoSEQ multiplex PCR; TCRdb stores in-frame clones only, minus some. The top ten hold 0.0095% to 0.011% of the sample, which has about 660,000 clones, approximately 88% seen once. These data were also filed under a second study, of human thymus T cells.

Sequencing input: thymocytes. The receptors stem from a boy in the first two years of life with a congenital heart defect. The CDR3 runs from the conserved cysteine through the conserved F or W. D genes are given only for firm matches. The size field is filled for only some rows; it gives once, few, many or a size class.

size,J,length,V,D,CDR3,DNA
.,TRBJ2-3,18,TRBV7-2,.,CASSLYDYSQRRSDTQYF,TGTGCCAGCAGCTTATACGACTACTCCCAGCGGAGGTCTGATACGCAGTATTTT
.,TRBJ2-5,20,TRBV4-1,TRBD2,CASSQVLLARLAGGQETQYF,TGCGCCAGCAGCCAAGTGCTCCTCGCCCGACTAGCGGGAGGCCAAGAGACCCAGTACTTC
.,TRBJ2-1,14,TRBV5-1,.,CASRAGEFHNEQFF,TGCGCCAGCAGGGCGGGTGAGTTCCACAATGAGCAGTTCTTC
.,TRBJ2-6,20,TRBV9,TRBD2,CASSADLTSGSPSGANVLTF,TGTGCCAGCAGCGCCGATTTGACTAGCGGGTCACCCTCTGGGGCCAACGTCCTGACTTTC
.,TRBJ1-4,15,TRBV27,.,CASSLSGVGPEKLFF,TGTGCCAGCAGTTTGTCGGGTGTGGGGCCTGAAAAACTGTTTTTT
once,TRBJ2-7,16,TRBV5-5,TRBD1,CASSSLGDRVPHEQYF,TGTGCCAGCAGCTCCCTGGGGGACAGGGTTCCCCACGAGCAGTACTTC
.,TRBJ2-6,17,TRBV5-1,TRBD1,CASSFDRVEPGANVLTF,TGCGCCAGCAGCTTTGACAGGGTGGAGCCTGGGGCCAACGTCCTGACTTTC
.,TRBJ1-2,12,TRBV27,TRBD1,CASSFRQGSYTF,TGTGCCAGCAGTTTTAGACAGGGCTCCTACACCTTC
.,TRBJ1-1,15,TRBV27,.,CASSLHPPRSTEAFF,TGTGCCAGCAGTTTGCACCCGCCTAGAAGCACTGAAGCTTTCTTT
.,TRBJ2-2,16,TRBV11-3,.,CASSSSQGPNTGELFF,TGTGCCAGCAGCTCCTCTCAGGGGCCGAACACCGGGGAGCTGTTTTTT
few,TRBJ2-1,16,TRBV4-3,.,CASSQDPRVSDNEQFF,TGCGCCAGCAGCCAAGATCCCCGGGTCAGCGACAATGAGCAGTTCTTC
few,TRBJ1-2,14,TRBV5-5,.,CASSLAEGQYGYTF,TGTGCCAGCAGCTTGGCGGAGGGGCAGTATGGCTACACCTTC
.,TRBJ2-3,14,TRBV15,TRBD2,CATSSLTSGRTQYF,TGTGCCACCAGCAGTCTTACTAGCGGCCGAACGCAGTATTTT
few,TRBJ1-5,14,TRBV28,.,CASSLGGFNQPQHF,TGTGCCAGCAGTTTAGGAGGGTTCAATCAGCCCCAGCATTTT
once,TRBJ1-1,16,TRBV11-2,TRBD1,CASSPRTGTLNTEAFF,TGTGCCAGCAGCCCCCGGACAGGGACCTTGAACACTGAAGCTTTCTTT
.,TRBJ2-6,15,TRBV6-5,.,CASSYGHSGANVLTF,TGTGCCAGCAGTTACGGGCACTCTGGGGCCAACGTCCTGACTTTC
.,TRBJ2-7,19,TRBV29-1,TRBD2,CSVERTPGTSRSVGLRQYF,TGCAGCGTTGAGCGAACCCCCGGGACTAGCAGATCTGTAGGATTACGGCAGTACTTC
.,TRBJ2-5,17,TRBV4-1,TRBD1,CASSQDRLTGGVETQYF,TGCGCCAGCAGCCAAGATCGGCTGACAGGGGGCGTAGAGACCCAGTACTTC
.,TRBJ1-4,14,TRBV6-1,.,CATRNSATNEKLFF,TGTGCCACCCGAAACAGTGCAACTAATGAAAAACTGTTTTTT
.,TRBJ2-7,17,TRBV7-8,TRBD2,CASSQPQGRSGIGEQYF,TGTGCCAGCAGCCAGCCACAGGGACGTAGCGGGATAGGGGAGCAGTACTTC
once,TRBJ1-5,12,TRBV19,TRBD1,CASGQVDQPQHF,TGTGCCAGTGGACAGGTGGATCAGCCCCAGCATTTT
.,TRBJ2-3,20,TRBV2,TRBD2,CASSEYRGSGLAGVTDTQYF,TGTGCCAGCAGCGAATACAGGGGATCGGGGCTAGCGGGGGTCACAGATACGCAGTATTTT
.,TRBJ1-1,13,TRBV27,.,CASSFNQGTFAFF,TGTGCCAGCAGTTTTAACCAGGGGACCTTTGCTTTCTTT
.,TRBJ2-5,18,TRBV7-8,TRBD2,CASSSMFLAGESQETQYF,TGTGCCAGCAGTTCGATGTTTCTAGCGGGAGAATCCCAAGAGACCCAGTACTTC
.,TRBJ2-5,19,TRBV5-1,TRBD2,CASSLELGLAGGPWETQYF,TGCGCCAGCAGCTTGGAGTTGGGGCTAGCGGGAGGGCCGTGGGAGACCCAGTACTTC
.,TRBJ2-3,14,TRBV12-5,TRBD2,CASGSRDYTDTQYF,TGTGCTAGTGGTTCCCGGGACTACACAGATACGCAGTATTTT
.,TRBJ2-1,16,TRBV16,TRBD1,CASSQRDRESDNEQFF,TGTGCCAGCAGCCAAAGGGACAGGGAAAGTGACAATGAGCAGTTCTTC
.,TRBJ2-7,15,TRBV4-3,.,CASSQEWRVPYEQYF,TGCGCCAGCAGCCAAGAATGGCGGGTCCCCTACGAGCAGTACTTC
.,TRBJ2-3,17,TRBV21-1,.,CAGPGTSGNPSTDTQYF,TGTGCCGGTCCCGGGACTAGCGGAAATCCTAGCACAGATACGCAGTATTTT
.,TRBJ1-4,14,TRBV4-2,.,CASSPTATNEKLFF,TGTGCCAGCAGCCCGACAGCAACTAATGAAAAACTGTTTTTT
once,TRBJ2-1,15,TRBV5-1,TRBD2,CASSLVGREWDEQFF,TGCGCCAGCAGCTTGGTAGGGCGGGAGTGGGATGAGCAGTTCTTC
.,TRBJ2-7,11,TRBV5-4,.,CASSSFGEQYF,TGTGCCAGCAGCTCCTTCGGGGAGCAGTACTTC
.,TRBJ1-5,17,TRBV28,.,CASSFGTPFGSNQPQHF,TGTGCCAGCAGTTTCGGGACACCCTTTGGGAGCAATCAGCCCCAGCATTTT
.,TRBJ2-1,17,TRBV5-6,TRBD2,CASSLVTGGDLYNEQFF,TGTGCCAGCAGCTTAGTGACGGGAGGGGATCTATACAATGAGCAGTTCTTC
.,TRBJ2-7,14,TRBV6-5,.,CASMASATIDEQYF,TGTGCCAGCATGGCTAGCGCAACGATCGACGAGCAGTACTTC
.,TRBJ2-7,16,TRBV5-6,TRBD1,CASSPRTGDSSYEQYF,TGTGCCAGCAGCCCCCGGACAGGCGATAGCTCCTACGAGCAGTACTTC
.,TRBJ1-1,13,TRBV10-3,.,CAISALENTEAFF,TGTGCCATCAGTGCTTTAGAGAACACTGAAGCTTTCTTT
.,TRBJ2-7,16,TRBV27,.,CASRLKPGPLFYEQYF,TGTGCCAGCAGGCTCAAACCGGGTCCTCTTTTCTACGAGCAGTACTTC
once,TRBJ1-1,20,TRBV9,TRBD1,CASSPVGRDRGAVGDTEAFF,TGTGCCAGCAGCCCCGTTGGTAGGGACAGGGGGGCTGTTGGGGACACTGAAGCTTTCTTT
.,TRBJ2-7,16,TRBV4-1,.,CASSQDGTAGTYEQYF,TGCGCCAGCAGCCAAGATGGTACCGCGGGTACCTACGAGCAGTACTTC
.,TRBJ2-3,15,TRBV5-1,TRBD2,CASSLGGRDTDTQYF,TGCGCCAGCAGCTTGGGTGGGAGGGACACAGATACGCAGTATTTT
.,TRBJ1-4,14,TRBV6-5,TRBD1,CASSRGQGREKLFF,TGTGCCAGCAGTAGGGGACAGGGGAGAGAAAAACTGTTTTTT
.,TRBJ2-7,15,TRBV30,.,CAWGTFRGRLYEQYF,TGTGCCTGGGGCACCTTCCGGGGGAGACTCTACGAGCAGTACTTC
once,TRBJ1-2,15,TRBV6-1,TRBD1,CASSEFPGTGHGYTF,TGTGCCAGCAGTGAATTTCCCGGGACAGGCCATGGCTACACCTTC
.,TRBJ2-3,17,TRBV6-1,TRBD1,CASSETQRQGAPDTQYF,TGTGCCAGCAGTGAAACGCAGCGACAGGGGGCGCCCGATACGCAGTATTTT
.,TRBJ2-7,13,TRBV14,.,CASSRGLNYEQYF,TGTGCCAGCAGCCGGGGGCTTAACTACGAGCAGTACTTC
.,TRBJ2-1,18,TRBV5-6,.,CASSGGATSRNSYNEQFF,TGTGCCAGCAGCGGGGGGGCTACTAGCAGGAACTCCTACAATGAGCAGTTCTTC
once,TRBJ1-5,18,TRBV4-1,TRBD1,CASSQTRQGAWSNQPQHF,TGCGCCAGCAGCCAAACCCGACAGGGGGCTTGGAGCAATCAGCCCCAGCATTTT